The TCR beta chain under discussion was sequenced for a study of Ad26.COV2.S vaccination and SARS-CoV-2 variants. Overall study context: COV1001, an Ad26.COV2.S trial, supplied this vaccine-arm donor. General observations from the study: Breadth, reportedly substantial, characterized the spike-specific CD8+ and CD4+ T cell responses after vaccination. Non-spike TCR breadth was similar in vaccine and placebo recipients.

Treatment given: over 15 received Ad26.COV2.S at low or high dose, single or two shots; roughly five received placebo; per-sample allocation not given. The samples were gathered on day 63 after the first injection of vaccine or placebo. An adult donor aged 18-55 years was enrolled in Boston. The germline gives CDR1 SEHNR, CDR2 FQNEAQ (reference sequence). Trimming took 5 bases from V and 4 from J; bases not matched to a gene: 6. CDR3 size: 15 residues. Some clones are missing from TCRdb's copy, which holds only in-frame ones; the method was immunoSEQ multiplex PCR. The sample shows about 680,000 clones, more than 70% of them seen only once. A note on this clone: Its cognate antigen is unknown.

The input for sequencing was peripheral blood, taken in a trial of Ad26.COV2.S vaccine versus placebo. The rearrangement uses TRBV7-9 and TRBJ2-1, with 9 bases identical to TRBD2. The clonotype comes from a person between 18 and 65 years old who received the Ad26.COV2.S COVID-19 vaccine or a placebo. DNA of the CDR3: TGTGCCAGCAGCCCGCTAGCGGGAAAATACAATGAGCAGTTCTTC. Its protein product is CASSPLAGKYNEQFF.